This T cell receptor beta chain stems from a study of CD8+ T cells in alopecia areata. RNA was isolated and reverse transcribed to cDNA, the sequencing template. TCRdb's table, derived via immunoSEQ multiplex PCR, lists solely in-frame clones and lacks some. The sample records about 130,000 clones, around 49% being singletons. The CDR3 consists of 15 residues. The V gene end was trimmed by 5 bases and the J gene end by 3 bases; junction bases not matched to a gene: 10. CDR1 is SGHDT, CDR2 YYEEEE, per germline. The sample here was CD8+ T cells sorted from blood, taken at week 0. The V call is TRBV5-6, the J call TRBJ2-5; 7 nucleotides match TRBD2. This sequence originates from a human donor with alopecia areata. The CDR3 loop reads CASSSTPSGEETQYF. CDR3 DNA: TGTGCCAGCAGTTCCACCCCTAGCGGAGAAGAGACCCAGTACTTC.